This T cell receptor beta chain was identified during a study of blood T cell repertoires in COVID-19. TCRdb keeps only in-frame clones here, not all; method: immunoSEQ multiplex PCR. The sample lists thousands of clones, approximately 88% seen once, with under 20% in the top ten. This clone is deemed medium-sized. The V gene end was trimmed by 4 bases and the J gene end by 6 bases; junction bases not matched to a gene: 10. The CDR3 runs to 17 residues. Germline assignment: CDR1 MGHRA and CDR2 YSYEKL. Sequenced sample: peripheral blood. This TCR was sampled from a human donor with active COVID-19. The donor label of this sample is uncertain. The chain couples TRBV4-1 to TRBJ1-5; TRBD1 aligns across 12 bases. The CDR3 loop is CASSLQPGTGGSQPQHF. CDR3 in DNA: TGCGCCAGCAGCCTTCAGCCCGGGACAGGGGGCTCTCAGCCCCAGCATTTT.